This T cell receptor beta chain was recorded in a study of response to subunit inactivated influenza vaccine. Notes on the study in general: It was suggested by the authors that few new T cells are recruited by each seasonal influenza vaccination.

TCRdb analysed the RT-PCR reads with MiXCR anew, one entry per CDR3 protein. Among 800,000 or so distinct CDR3 sequences listed, 21% were seen once. In its sample, this clonotype was seen a few times. Antigen specificity is unknown. The sequence was collected from a man in his forties or fifties who received an inactivated influenza vaccine. Material: PBMCs from blood, obtained 4 to 6 days after vaccination.

CDR3 DNA sequence: TGTGCCAGCATCTCCGGGGGGAACACCGGGGAGCTGTTTTTT. Its protein product is CASISGGNTGELFF. J is TRBJ2-2 and V is TRBV28; a weak D match, TRBD2 (6 bases). This CDR3 comprises 14 residues. V lost 7 bases and J 1 base, leaving 10 bases between the germline ends. Germline CDR1 MDHEN, CDR2 SYDVKM.